This is a list of T cell receptor beta chains from one sample in a study of cytomegalovirus exposure and HLA in healthy donors. The assay was immunoSEQ multiplex PCR, and TCRdb's table has in-frame clones only and misses some. The data contain roughly 130,000 clones, around two thirds of them singletons. The source material was PBMCs. The receptors derive from a middle-aged woman in good health and CMV-seropositive. CDR3s include the opening cysteine and the closing phenylalanine or tryptophan. D genes are given only for firm matches. Rows may omit the clone size; those that give it use once, few, many or a size class.

DNA: TGCAGCGTCCCCGGGACAGGGCCCTCCTACGAGCAGTACTTC
CDR3: CSVPGTGPSYEQYF
V: TRBV29-1
size: few
J: TRBJ2-7
D: TRBD1

DNA: TGCAGCGTTGCGACAGACTCCTACGAGCAGTACTTC
CDR3: CSVATDSYEQYF
V: TRBV29-1
size: .
J: TRBJ2-7
D: .

DNA: TGTGCCAGCAGCTCCGCCTTGGGACAGATCCATGAGCAGTTCTTC
CDR3: CASSSALGQIHEQFF
V: TRBV11-3
size: .
J: TRBJ2-1
D: TRBD1

DNA: TGCGCCAGCAGTGACGGGACAGGGGGCGCTGGAACTGAGCAGTTCTTC
CDR3: CASSDGTGGAGTEQFF
V: TRBV10-2
size: many
J: TRBJ2-1
D: TRBD1

DNA: TGTGCCAGCAGCCGGGAGACAGTCTACAATGAGCAGTTCTTC
CDR3: CASSRETVYNEQFF
V: TRBV7-9
size: few
J: TRBJ2-1
D: .

DNA: TGTGCCAGCAGTAGGACAGGGGAAACTGAAGCTTTCTTT
CDR3: CASSRTGETEAFF
V: TRBV25-1
size: .
J: TRBJ1-1
D: TRBD1

DNA: TGTGCTAGCGGGACTTCCGATCGAGGGGAGCAGTACTTC
CDR3: CASGTSDRGEQYF
V: TRBV7-7
size: .
J: TRBJ2-7
D: TRBD2

DNA: TGTGCCAGCAGCTACACTAGTATTCCCTACGAGCAGTACTTC
CDR3: CASSYTSIPYEQYF
V: TRBV13
size: .
J: TRBJ2-7
D: .

DNA: TGTGCCAGCAGTGAAGGGACAGGGGGCAGTAGGTACGAGCAGTACTTC
CDR3: CASSEGTGGSRYEQYF
V: TRBV6-1
size: .
J: TRBJ2-7
D: TRBD1

DNA: TGTGCCAGCAGCCCCGTAGCGAGCAGCTCCTACAATGAGCAGTTCTTC
CDR3: CASSPVASSSYNEQFF
V: TRBV6-4
size: .
J: TRBJ2-1
D: .

DNA: TGTGCCAGCAGCTCGACAGGAAATGAAAAACTGTTTTTT
CDR3: CASSSTGNEKLFF
V: TRBV7-9
size: .
J: TRBJ1-4
D: .

DNA: TGCGCCAGCAGGGTAGCGGGGAACTACAATGAGCAGTTCTTC
CDR3: CASRVAGNYNEQFF
V: TRBV10-2
size: once
J: TRBJ2-1
D: TRBD2

DNA: TGCAGCGTCCCTCACCGGGACAGGGGATTGTATGGCTACACCTTC
CDR3: CSVPHRDRGLYGYTF
V: TRBV29-1
size: .
J: TRBJ1-2
D: TRBD1

DNA: TGTGCCAGCAGCGTAGTGGGCTCCGGGGAGCTGTTTTTT
CDR3: CASSVVGSGELFF
V: TRBV9
size: .
J: TRBJ2-2
D: .

DNA: TGTGCCACCAGCAGTCTAACAAGGACAGGGGAGGCAGATACGCAGTATTTT
CDR3: CATSSLTRTGEADTQYF
V: TRBV15
size: .
J: TRBJ2-3
D: TRBD1

DNA: TGCAGCGTTGTCGAGGGTAATAGCGAGCAGTACTTC
CDR3: CSVVEGNSEQYF
V: TRBV29-1
size: .
J: TRBJ2-7
D: .

DNA: TGTGCCAGCAGCTATTCTTCGGGGGGCGAAACTGAAGCTTTCTTT
CDR3: CASSYSSGGETEAFF
V: TRBV28
size: few
J: TRBJ1-1
D: .

DNA: TGTGCCAGCAGCTTGGCAGGGCAACTAGCGGGATTCAATGAGCAGTTCTTC
CDR3: CASSLAGQLAGFNEQFF
V: TRBV5-6
size: few
J: TRBJ2-1
D: TRBD2

DNA: TGTGCCAGCAGCTTCACTAGCGGGGGGGTCCCCTACGAGCAGTACTTC
CDR3: CASSFTSGGVPYEQYF
V: TRBV11-3
size: .
J: TRBJ2-7
D: TRBD2

DNA: TGTGCCAGCAGCCAATTGGACAGAAAGGATGAAAAACTGTTTTTT
CDR3: CASSQLDRKDEKLFF
V: TRBV5-4
size: .
J: TRBJ1-4
D: .

DNA: TGTGCCAGCAGTTCGGGACTCCTAAGCAATCAGCCCCAGCATTTT
CDR3: CASSSGLLSNQPQHF
V: TRBV6-4
size: .
J: TRBJ1-5
D: .

DNA: TGTGCCAGTAGTATGGGACAGGGTGACGAGCAGTACTTC
CDR3: CASSMGQGDEQYF
V: TRBV19
size: .
J: TRBJ2-7
D: TRBD1

DNA: TGTGCCAGCAGCGACAGTAACACTGAAGCTTTCTTT
CDR3: CASSDSNTEAFF
V: TRBV9
size: .
J: TRBJ1-1
D: .

DNA: TGTGCCAGCAGCGTAGCCCCGGGAGATGAAAAACTGTTTTTT
CDR3: CASSVAPGDEKLFF
V: TRBV9
size: .
J: TRBJ1-4
D: .

DNA: TGTGCCAGCAGTGAATGGCCAGGGGTCGGTGAAAAACTGTTTTTT
CDR3: CASSEWPGVGEKLFF
V: TRBV6-1
size: .
J: TRBJ1-4
D: .